The clone carrying this TCR beta chain has only a few counts. The data were taken from a study of identical twins. Template switching introduced a universal primer site, and the cDNA bore unique molecular identifiers. TCRdb reprocessed the 5' RACE reads via MiXCR and lists one record per CDR3 protein. Among about 890,000 distinct CDR3 sequences listed, roughly an eighth were seen once. The V segment lost 5 bases and the J segment 0 bases; nucleotides outside the gene matches: 13. Germline V gene data show CDR1 as SGHAT and CDR2 as FQNNGV. The CDR3 totals 18 residues. The same sample was also used in a study of yellow fever vaccine responses in identical twins.

The clonotype was recovered from a woman younger than 30 in good health. Source material: PBMCs. This chain joins TRBV11-2 and TRBJ2-3; 8 nucleotides agree with TRBD2. The CDR3 sequence: CASSLQPILAVSTDTQYF. CDR3 coding DNA: TGTGCCAGCAGCCTACAACCGATACTAGCGGTCAGCACAGATACGCAGTATTTT.